The present entry profiles one T cell receptor beta chain with its context. What it binds is not known. The source material, RNA transcripts, was used to amplify TCR beta CDR3 regions. The HTBI primer set was used in a first-round RT-PCR of the TCR CDR3. Each CDR3 protein is one row after TCRdb ran MiXCR on the multiplex PCR reads. The sample has about 420,000 distinct CDR3 sequences, 15% to 19% seen once. Germline V gene lookup returns CDR1 SGHAT and CDR2 FQNNGV. The CDR3 spans 14 residues. The V gene lost 5 bases and the J gene lost 2 bases, with 12 bases spanning the gap. The patients, who ranged from 18 to 65 in age, presented with newly diagnosed hyperthyroidism lasting under 2 months. The data are from a study of T cells in Graves' hyperthyroidism and ophthalmopathy. Study summary: Peripheral blood was drawn at first diagnosis, prior to all treatment.

Findings and caveats of the study: A model of 13 V-J features distinguished ophthalmopathy from stable hyperthyroidism. Blood also contained most expanded thyroid clonotypes above 0.001.

This TCR came from a woman between 18 and 29 years old with Graves' hyperthyroidism. Sequencing was carried out using blood. V is TRBV11-2 and J is TRBJ2-5; D perhaps matches TRBD2 (5 bases). CDR3 DNA: TGTGCCAGCAGCGAACGGACTCTGCAAGAGACCCAGTACTTC. This translates into CASSERTLQETQYF. The variable domain in full, with the rest retrieved from reference TRBV11-2 and TRBJ2-5, is EAGVAQSPRYKIIEKRQSVAFWCNPISGHATLYWYQQILGQGPKLLIQFQNNGVVDDSQLPKDRFSAERLKGVDSTLKIQPAKLEDSAVYLCASSERTLQETQYFGPGTRLLVL.